Described below is a single TCR beta chain sequence and its context. The antigen it recognizes is unknown. No clone much larger than this one lies a single base away; base qualities are absent. Receptors were amplified or captured by 5' RACE. TCRdb shows the sequencer as Illumina HiSeq 2000. Template switching introduced a universal primer binding site; the final cDNA contained a unique molecular identifier, enabling accurate counting of TCR cDNA molecules. Specific primers in the conserved constant-segment region were used to synthesize first-strand cDNA for the TCR alpha and beta chains. To control for contamination, each cDNA library was double barcoded with a SMART-Mk sample barcode plus Illumina barcodes. TruSeq adapter sequences, together with Illumina sample barcodes, were added in two successive PCR steps. The Illumina HiSeq platform was used with custom primers to sequence TCR alpha and beta cDNA libraries. On the authors' methods: MiGEC processed the raw reads to extract unique molecular identifiers, while MiXCR was used to determine the CDR3 positions. Recombination models were inferred per individual with the repgenHMM and IGoR tools using an EM algorithm. The analysis of shared clonotypes was done with the tcR package in R, with sharing normalized by the product of cloneset sizes. To study raw recombination free of thymic and clonal selection effects, out-of-frame nonproductive sequences were analyzed. TCRdb handled the public reads itself, with Q25 trimming in fastp and clone calling in MiXCR, and kept productive beta chains. Rows are combined by CDR3 protein, so each entry shows the most common genes and DNA. It is TCRdb's table, rather than the study itself, that gives the V and J calls and clone size. The sample records around 1.7 million distinct CDR3 sequences, under 35% of which are singletons. The ten largest clones capture under 0.35% of the sample.

This specimen belongs to a study of identical twins (dated by TCRdb to about 2016). Regarding the complete study: The study deep-sequenced TCR alpha and beta repertoires from monozygotic twins, unrelated adults of various ages and cord blood to test whether fetal clonotypes persist. Replicate twin experiments were performed at different times using different library preparation protocols to rule out contamination. Overall study results and their limits: Fewer insertions were carried by abundant cord blood beta clonotypes; a weaker similar trend was observed in young adult naive repertoires, while no such trend was observed in memory repertoires. Invariant T cells such as MAIT and iNKT could partly confound zero-insertion analyses, although diverse VJ usage argued against such confounding for most clonotypes. Out-of-frame TCR alpha sequences shared between twins showed an excess of low generation-probability sequences compared with coincidental sharing between unrelated individuals. In beta out-of-frame sequences, excess twin sharing was weaker, because having fewer shared sequences lowered the signal-to-noise ratio. Because the same donors could not be followed over many years, the conclusions depended on cross-sectional statistical analysis. In monozygotic twins, recombination models systematically underestimated out-of-frame TCR alpha sharing, but the models matched the sharing seen between unrelated individuals.

All donors were healthy Caucasians. The CDR3 holds 15 amino acids from the cysteine to the phenylalanine. Only the CDR3 DNA is retained, 45 bases long and in frame from the first base. CDR1 MNHEY and CDR2 SVGAGI were looked up in the germline V gene. Sequenced sample: cord blood. This TCR was sampled from a newborn girl in good health. The rearranged segments are TRBV6-5 and TRBJ2-1; the D region is possibly TRBD1 or TRBD2, each matching across 5 bases. The J call may be in error: the DNA end matches TRBJ2-7 better. The CDR3 loop reads CASSWDAGSYNEQYF. The DNA is TGTGCCAGCAGTTGGGACGCGGGCTCCTACAATGAGCAGTACTTC.